The clone carrying this T cell receptor (beta chain) was picked up a small number of times. Antigen: not known. The germline V gene has CDR1 DFQATT and CDR2 SNEGSKA (reference sequence). The CDR3 length is 16 residues. V was clipped by 3 bases and J by 1 base, with 18 bases between them. The sample is drawn from a study of post-analysis software for immune sequencing data. TCR beta cDNA libraries had unique molecular identifiers. TCRdb passed the PCR reads through MiXCR, listing each CDR3 protein once. The sample contains about 380,000 distinct CDR3 sequences, 30% to 45% of which appear only once. Study findings and constraints: Same-batch preparations were strongly co-clustered by F measure. For normalized Chao1 diversity, multiple sclerosis patients scored significantly lower than controls did. Five or six TRBV segments were significantly more frequent in patients than in controls. TRBV5-6, TRBV5-1 and TRBV20-1 were among these segments.

This receptor was identified in a girl between 10 and 17 years old with multiple sclerosis. Source material: blood. The chain couples TRBV20-1 to TRBJ2-5; a possible D gene is TRBD2 (5 bases). CDR3: CSASGRKGSVQETQYF. The DNA for the CDR3 is TGCAGTGCTAGTGGCCGGAAAGGTAGCGTCCAAGAGACCCAGTACTTC.